This passage covers 20 T cell receptor beta chains from one sample sequenced in a study of cytomegalovirus exposure and HLA in healthy donors. The PCR ran on 60 Vbeta and 13 Jbeta primers. Data came from immunoSEQ multiplex PCR; TCRdb stores just in-frame clones and leaves some out. The profile covers 99,000 or so clones, with around 80% appearing a single time and more than 1.5% taken by the ten largest. The source material was PBMCs. The receptors were sampled from a woman between 40 and 50 years old in good health and CMV-seronegative.

This chain's CDR3 is CASSLAGRPTDTQYF. The DNA for the CDR3 is TGTGCCAGCAGTCTTGCGGGGAGGCCCACAGATACGCAGTATTTT. This chain links TRBV28 with TRBJ2-3; possible D gene TRBD2, 6 bases. CDR3 size: 15 residues. The ends were cut back, 5 bases at V and 2 bases at J, with 14 bases in the middle. CDR1 MDHEN and CDR2 SYDVKM come from the germline V gene.

The J gene is TRBJ1-3, the V gene TRBV5-1; 9 bases map to TRBD1. V gave up 2 bases and J gave up 0 bases; unmatched junction bases: 18. The CDR3 covers 21 residues. Germline assignment: CDR1 SGHRS and CDR2 YFSETQ. The CDR3 sequence is CASSLAIPGQGVSTSGNTIYF. The CDR3 coding sequence is TGCGCCAGCAGCTTAGCAATACCGGGACAGGGCGTCAGTACCTCTGGAAACACCATATATTTT. The variable domain in full, completed from reference TRBV5-1 and TRBJ1-3, reads KAGVTQTPRYLIKTRGQQVTLSCSPISGHRSVSWYQQTPGQGLQFLFEYFSETQRNKGNFPGRFSGRQFSNSRSEMNVSTLELGDSALYLCASSLAIPGQGVSTSGNTIYFGEGSWLTVV.

This chain uses TRBV7-9 with TRBJ2-3; maybe TRBD2 (7 bases). V lost 11 bases, J lost 2 bases, and 17 bases lay in between. The CDR3 runs to 14 residues. Germline V CDR1 and CDR2: SEHNR, FQNEAQ (reference sequence). For the CDR3, the DNA is TGTGCCGTGGGGGGGCAGGGCAACACAGATACGCAGTATTTT. Protein: CAVGGQGNTDTQYF.

This chain uses TRBV6-5 with TRBJ1-1, with D uncertain. V was trimmed by 8 bases and J by 0 bases, leaving 10 bases between them. CDR3 length: 13 residues. Germline V gene data show CDR1 as MNHEY and CDR2 as SVGAGI. The CDR3 region has the DNA TGTGCCAGCTTCAACGACTTGAACACTGAAGCTTTCTTT. Encoded protein: CASFNDLNTEAFF.

This chain connects TRBV2 to TRBJ1-5, with unresolved D. V dropped 5 bases and J dropped 4 bases, with 12 bases sitting between them. From germline, CDR1 is SNHLY and CDR2 FYNNEI. The CDR3 contains 14 residues. CDR3 nucleotide sequence: TGTGCCAGCAGTCCGGACGGGATTAATCAGCCCCAGCATTTT. This gives the protein CASSPDGINQPQHF.

The chain uses TRBV6-5 and TRBJ2-1; D ambiguous. The CDR3 sequence is 13 residues long. Trimming cost V 0 bases and J 5 bases, with 5 bases left between them. From germline, CDR1 is MNHEY and CDR2 SVGAGI. The chain's CDR3 is CASSYSSDNEQFF. The CDR3 DNA reads as TGTGCCAGCAGTTACTCGTCCGACAATGAGCAGTTCTTC.

This chain uses TRBV20-1 with TRBJ2-7, with D unclear. The germline V gene has CDR1 DFQATT and CDR2 SNEGSKA (reference sequence). This CDR3 has 11 amino acids. V was clipped by 5 bases and J by 6 bases, with 11 bases between them. DNA for the CDR3: TGCAGTGCTCTCCCCGGTCGCGAGCAGTACTTC. Its translation is CSALPGREQYF.

V usage is TRBV28 and J usage is TRBJ2-2; 8 nucleotides align to TRBD1. With 6 bases clipped from V and 6 bases from J, the junction kept 12 bases outside the gene matches. CDR3 length equals 16 residues. In germline, CDR1 is MDHEN, CDR2 SYDVKM. This CDR3 is CASSPLSWTGPGELFF. DNA for the CDR3: TGTGCCAGCAGCCCTCTAAGTTGGACAGGGCCCGGGGAGCTGTTTTTT.

This clone appeared a single time. The CDR3 spells CASSTDLSREQFF. In DNA form, the CDR3 reads TGTGCCAGCAGCACCGACTTGAGTCGTGAGCAGTTCTTC. The chain links TRBV7-9 to TRBJ2-1; no firm D call. V was cut by 5 bases and J by 9 bases, with 14 bases left in between. This CDR3 contains 13 residues. Germline V CDR1 and CDR2: SEHNR, FQNEAQ (reference sequence).

This chain joins TRBV9 and TRBJ1-2; 8 bases map to TRBD1. The length of the CDR3 is 15 residues. J was trimmed by 9 bases and V by 0 bases; bases with no gene match: 10. Germline V gives CDR1 SGDLS, CDR2 YYNGEE. This CDR3 is CASSVGVRTGRSYTF. CDR3 sequence (DNA): TGTGCCAGCAGCGTAGGAGTTAGGACAGGGAGGAGCTACACCTTC.

This clone was detected once. This chain uses TRBV29-1 with TRBJ2-3; D perhaps matches TRBD2 (6 bases). The V end was cut by 7 bases, the J end by 6 bases, with 11 bases between. This CDR3 spans 11 amino acids. Germline CDR1 is SQVTM and CDR2 is ANQGSEA. The CDR3 loop reads CSARGGDTQYF. The DNA of the CDR3 is TGCAGCGCTCGTGGGGGGGATACGCAGTATTTT.

The rearrangement joins TRBV4-1 to TRBJ2-1; D is unclear. V was shortened by 4 bases and J by 7 bases, with 20 bases between the two germline ends. The CDR3 is made up of 16 amino acids. In germline, CDR1 is MGHRA, CDR2 YSYEKL. In DNA form, the CDR3 reads TGCGCCAGCAGCCTTCCCCCCCCGGGTGTTGGTAATGAGCAGTTCTTC. Protein: CASSLPPPGVGNEQFF.

This chain connects TRBV5-5 to TRBJ1-1; the D gene is possibly TRBD1 (5 bases). The V gene lost 1 base and the J gene lost 8 bases, with 12 bases spanning the gap. The CDR3 runs to 13 residues. From germline, CDR1 is SGHKS and CDR2 YYEKEE (reference sequence). CDR3 coding DNA: TGTGCCAGCAGCTTGCAGGGCTCCTTAGAAGCTTTCTTT. This gives the protein CASSLQGSLEAFF.

This rearrangement joins TRBV30 to TRBJ2-1; 14 positions match TRBD2. V was pared by 1 base and J by 6 bases, with 11 bases of the junction left unmatched. The CDR3 consists of 18 residues. Germline-derived CDR1 and CDR2 are GTSNPN and SVGIG (reference sequence). DNA of the CDR3: TGTGCCTGGAGTGAAGGACTAGCGGGAGGAGGAGGTGGCAATGAGCAGTTCTTC. This encodes CAWSEGLAGGGGGNEQFF.

The chain couples TRBV29-1 to TRBJ2-1, with TRBD2 identical over 8 bases. From germline, CDR1 is SQVTM and CDR2 ANQGSEA. V lost 7 bases to trimming and J lost 3 bases; unmatched junction nucleotides: 8. The CDR3 has 14 amino acids. Written as DNA, the CDR3 is TGCAGCGGAGCGGGAGAACCCCTCTACAATGAGCAGTTCTTC. Its translation is CSGAGEPLYNEQFF.

The rearrangement links TRBV19 to TRBJ2-2; tentative D call: TRBD1 (5 bases). Trimming stripped 7 bases from V and 6 bases from J, with 18 bases between. Germline-derived CDR1 and CDR2 are LNHDA and SQIVND (reference sequence). This CDR3 has 15 amino acids. This CDR3 is CASTPRGSGAGELFF. In DNA form, the CDR3 reads TGTGCCAGTACTCCTAGGGGCAGTGGGGCCGGGGAGCTGTTTTTT.

The chain recombines TRBV29-1 with TRBJ2-1, with D unresolved. V was clipped by 7 bases and J by 3 bases, with 4 bases between them. The germline V gene has CDR1 SQVTM and CDR2 ANQGSEA. The CDR3 consists of 10 residues. The chain's CDR3 is CSAYYNEQFF. DNA of the CDR3: TGCAGCGCCTACTACAATGAGCAGTTCTTC.

V is TRBV18 and J is TRBJ2-7, with TRBD2 matching 13 bases. V shed 2 bases, J shed 2 bases, and the junction held 18 bases outside the gene matches. Germline V gene data show CDR1 as KGHSH and CDR2 as LQKENI. The CDR3 has 21 residues. The CDR3 DNA follows: TGTGCCAGCTCACCAACACTGGGGACTAGCGGGACCCTTAGTGGGACCTACGAGCAGTACTTC. As protein: CASSPTLGTSGTLSGTYEQYF.

The J gene is TRBJ1-1, the V gene TRBV5-6, with TRBD1 identical over 7 bases. The CDR3 covers 14 residues. The junction had 2 bases not matched to a gene; V was cut back by 0 bases and J by 3 bases. Germline loops: CDR1 SGHDT, CDR2 YYEEEE. This CDR3 reads CASSLGDSDTEAFF. CDR3 coding DNA: TGTGCCAGCAGCTTGGGGGACAGCGACACTGAAGCTTTCTTT.

The chain is built from TRBV28 and TRBJ1-1; 8 nucleotides agree with TRBD1. From germline, CDR1 is MDHEN and CDR2 SYDVKM. This CDR3 has 14 amino acids. V lost 5 bases to trimming and J lost 11 bases; unmatched junction nucleotides: 13. The DNA of the CDR3 is TGTGCCAGCAGTCAGGGCCTGACAGGGGTTGGTGCTTTCTTT. Encoded protein: CASSQGLTGVGAFF.